Shown below are 27 T cell receptor beta chains from a single sample sequenced in a study of T cells after yellow fever vaccination. MiXCR, applied by TCRdb to the 5' RACE reads, yields one record per CDR3 protein. Of some 350,000 distinct CDR3 sequences in the sample, approximately 4% are singletons; the top ten hold 20% to 25%. The specimen comprised PBMCs, sampled 5 days after the yellow fever booster vaccination. These receptors were obtained from a man aged 18 to 29 who received the YFV17D yellow fever vaccine.

The chain is built from TRBV5-1 and TRBJ2-1; D gene ambiguous. The CDR3 loop spans 13 amino acids. Between the trimmed V and J ends, which lost 0 bases and 15 bases, there was a span of 16 bases. CDR1 and CDR2 (germline): SGHRS, YFSETQ. The CDR3 bases are TGCGCCAGCAGCTTGGCTGGGGATTCCATCGGGTTCTTC. Translation: CASSLAGDSIGFF.

This clonotype was picked up a small number of times. The J gene is TRBJ2-3, the V gene TRBV6-2 or TRBV6-3; a weak D match, TRBD1 (5 bases). The CDR3 covers 14 residues. V lost 6 bases to trimming and J lost 2 bases, with 12 bases between them. Germline lookup yields CDR1 MNHEY and CDR2 SVGEGT. The CDR3 is CASSLDIFTDTQYF. The CDR3 DNA is TGTGCCAGCAGCCTGGACATCTTCACAGATACGCAGTATTTT.

This clonotype was observed many times. The V gene is TRBV2, the J gene TRBJ1-3, with D possibly being TRBD1 (6 bases). This CDR3 has 15 residues. Between the trimmed V and J ends, which lost 2 bases and 6 bases, there was a span of 14 bases. Germline values: CDR1 SNHLY, CDR2 FYNNEI. CDR3 bases: TGTGCCAGCAGTGAATTCTGGGGGGCCGAAAACACCATATATTTT. This sequence encodes CASSEFWGAENTIYF.

The rearrangement uses TRBV6-4 and TRBJ1-1; D perhaps matches TRBD1 (6 bases). V dropped 0 bases and J dropped 7 bases, with 15 bases sitting between them. CDR3 size: 15 residues. The germline V gene encodes CDR1 MRHNA and CDR2 SNTAGT. The CDR3 sequence: CASSDSGHSSGEAFF. The CDR3 DNA sequence: TGTGCCAGCAGTGACTCGGGACACTCCTCCGGTGAAGCTTTCTTT.

There are many counts of this clonotype. The chain recombines TRBV12-3 or TRBV12-4 with TRBJ2-5; TRBD1 matches 7 bases. V gave up 5 bases and J gave up 1 base; unmatched junction bases: 4. CDR3 size: 14 residues. CDR3 sequence: CASSPGQSQETQYF. As DNA, the CDR3 is TGTGCCAGCAGTCCGGGACAGAGCCAAGAGACCCAGTACTTC.

The chain has TRBV7-2 and TRBJ2-5; tentative D call: TRBD1 (5 bases). The CDR3 covers 13 residues. The germline V and J ends were trimmed by 6 bases and 11 bases, with 19 bases remaining between them. Germline CDR1 reads SGHTA; CDR2 reads FQGNSA. The DNA for the CDR3 is TGTGCCAGCAGTATTGTATGGCAGGCAGGGCAGTACTTC. Protein: CASSIVWQAGQYF.

This clonotype has a handful of counts. The V and J genes are TRBV7-9 and TRBJ1-3; D gene ambiguous. Between the trimmed V and J ends, which lost 4 bases and 2 bases, there was a span of 9 bases. CDR3 size: 14 residues. CDR1 and CDR2 (germline): SEHNR, FQNEAQ (reference sequence). Here the CDR3 DNA reads TGTGCCAGCAGCTCTACGGAGGCTGGAAACACCATATATTTT. This translates into CASSSTEAGNTIYF. Looking up the rest from reference TRBV7-9 and TRBJ1-3 gives the full variable domain: DTGVSQNPRHKITKRGQNVTFRCDPISEHNRLYWYRQTLGQGPEFLTYFQNEAQLEKSRLLSDRFSAERPKGSFSTLEIQRTEQGDSAMYLCASSSTEAGNTIYFGEGSWLTVV.

V is TRBV29-1 and J is TRBJ2-3; 9 nucleotides agree with TRBD2. V lost 6 bases to trimming and J lost 2 bases; unmatched junction nucleotides: 6. This CDR3 region has 14 residues. The V gene's germline CDR1 is SQVTM and CDR2 ANQGSEA. CDR3 residues: CSVGPGLATDTQYF. DNA for the CDR3: TGCAGCGTGGGGCCGGGACTAGCCACAGATACGCAGTATTTT.

In its sample, this clonotype was seen a few times. The J gene is TRBJ2-3, the V gene TRBV12-3 or TRBV12-4; a possible D gene is TRBD1 (6 bases). This CDR3 spans 17 amino acids. Between the trimmed V and J ends, which lost 6 bases and 1 base, there was a span of 20 bases. In DNA form, the CDR3 reads TGTGCCAGCAGAGGGGGAGCCTCTTTCGGTGGCACAGATACGCAGTATTTT. It yields the protein CASRGGASFGGTDTQYF.

Ten or more counts support this clonotype. Here the CDR3 reads CASSLGVPNEKLFF. The CDR3 DNA reads TGTGCCAGCAGCCTGGGAGTGCCAAATGAAAAACTGTTTTTT. V and J are TRBV6-1 and TRBJ1-4; D unclear. The CDR3 contains 14 residues. CDR1 and CDR2 (germline): MNHNS, SASEGT. The V gene lost 6 bases and the J gene lost 5 bases, with 13 bases spanning the gap.

The CDR3 nucleotides are TGTGCCAGCAGTAACCAGGACAGGGGCACAGATACGCAGTATTTT. Its protein product is CASSNQDRGTDTQYF. This chain joins TRBV11-3 and TRBJ2-3; 8 bases are a match to TRBD1. The ends lost 6 bases at V and 1 base at J; junction bases unmatched: 6. In germline, CDR1 is SGHNT, CDR2 YENEEA. The CDR3 has 15 residues.

This clonotype was seen only a few times. V is TRBV6-6 and J is TRBJ2-3, with 7 bases fitting TRBD2. Germline loops: CDR1 MNHNY, CDR2 SVGAGI (reference sequence). V lost 2 bases, J lost 0 bases, and 2 bases stayed unmatched. This CDR3 contains 15 residues. CDR3: CASSYVRGSTDTQYF. As DNA, the CDR3 is TGTGCCAGCAGTTACGTGCGGGGGAGCACAGATACGCAGTATTTT.

The chain carries TRBV5-1 and TRBJ1-4; TRBD1 might be the D (6 bases). CDR1 is SGHRS and CDR2 is YFSETQ in the germline V gene. V was cut by 0 bases and J by 8 bases, with 14 bases left in between. This CDR3 is built from 15 residues. CDR3 coding DNA: TGCGCCAGCAGCTTGGTGGGCAGGGGACGAGAAAAACTGTTTTTT. It is translated as CASSLVGRGREKLFF.

The chain combines TRBV6-2 or TRBV6-3 with TRBJ2-7, with TRBD1 matching 7 bases. The CDR3 spans 15 residues. Germline V gene data show CDR1 as MNHEY and CDR2 as SVGEGT. The junction had 7 bases not matched to a gene; V was cut back by 2 bases and J by 3 bases. Written as DNA, the CDR3 is TGTGCCAGCAGTTACGACAGGGCGTACGTCTACGAGCAGTACGTC. Protein product: CASSYDRAYVYEQYV.

The gene calls are TRBV20-1 and TRBJ2-7, with 7 bases lining up with TRBD2. The CDR3 loop spans 13 amino acids. V dropped 6 bases and J dropped 4; count of bases not matched to a gene: 9. The germline V gene has CDR1 DFQATT and CDR2 SNEGSKA (reference sequence). The CDR3: CSANPSGGYEQYF. The CDR3 DNA reads as TGCAGTGCCAATCCCTCCGGGGGGTACGAGCAGTACTTC.

V is TRBV4-2 and J is TRBJ1-4; D is possibly TRBD1 (5 bases). Germline V gene lookup returns CDR1 LGHNA and CDR2 YNFKEQ. The V gene lost 1 base and the J gene lost 7 bases, with 10 bases spanning the gap. This CDR3 spans 14 amino acids. The CDR3 spells CASSQATGGEKLFF. The CDR3 bases are TGTGCCAGCAGCCAAGCCACAGGTGGTGAAAAACTGTTTTTT.

The V and J genes are TRBV5-4 and TRBJ2-2; 12 positions agree with TRBD2. Unmatched junction bases numbered 4, after V lost 4 bases and J lost 6 bases. CDR3 length: 15 amino acids. Per germline, CDR1 SGHNT and CDR2 YYREEE (reference sequence). The CDR3 DNA reads as TGTGCCAGCAGCCCCGCTAGCGGGGGGGCCGGGGAGCTGTTTTTT. Translation gives CASSPASGGAGELFF.

The chain is built from TRBV5-1 and TRBJ2-4, with D uncertain. Germline V gene sequence: CDR1 SGHRS, CDR2 YFSETQ. The germline V and J ends were trimmed by 4 bases and 1 base, with 12 bases remaining between them. The CDR3 consists of 15 residues. The CDR3 reads CASSPGRSAKNIQYF. CDR3 sequence (DNA): TGCGCCAGCAGCCCAGGACGGTCGGCCAAAAACATTCAGTACTTC.

At least ten counts were recorded for this clonotype. The rearrangement uses TRBV7-9 and TRBJ1-1; 9 nucleotides line up with TRBD1. The V and J ends lost 5 bases and 6 bases, in that order; junction bases with no gene match: 13. CDR3 size: 16 residues. Germline assignment: CDR1 SEHNR and CDR2 FQNEAQ (reference sequence). CDR3: CASSRSPGTGPAEAFF. The CDR3 DNA is TGTGCCAGCAGCCGAAGTCCCGGGACAGGGCCGGCTGAAGCTTTCTTT.

This clonotype appeared many times. This chain uses TRBV11-2 with TRBJ1-1, with a weak D call TRBD1 (5 bases). This CDR3 has 11 residues. CDR1 and CDR2 from the germline V gene are SGHAT and FQNNGV. The ends were cut back, 6 bases at V and 8 bases at J, with 10 bases in the middle. CDR3 sequence: CASSQGPEAFF. The CDR3 DNA follows: TGTGCCAGCAGTCAGGGACCCGAAGCTTTCTTT.

The table lists this clonotype with a few counts. V and J are TRBV5-1 and TRBJ2-5, with 11 bases matching TRBD2. J lost 3 bases, V lost 4 bases, and 5 bases had no gene match. CDR1 and CDR2 (germline): SGHRS, YFSETQ. The CDR3 has 15 residues. The CDR3 DNA reads TGCGCCAGCAGCCCTATGACTAGCGGGAAAGAGACCCAGTACTTC. Its translation: CASSPMTSGKETQYF.

This clonotype was observed a handful of times. The V call is TRBV3-1, the J call TRBJ2-3, with TRBD2 matching over 10 bases. CDR3 length: 15 residues. V shed 4 bases and J 4 bases; nucleotides not matched to a gene: 5. Germline assignment: CDR1 LGHDT and CDR2 YNNKEL (reference sequence). Here the CDR3 reads CASSRSGGAADTQYF. The CDR3 DNA sequence: TGTGCCAGCAGCCGAAGCGGGGGGGCCGCAGATACGCAGTATTTT.

This clonotype was detected only a few times. This CDR3 is CASSQEQHSGNTIYF. CDR3 nucleotides: TGTGCCAGCAGCCAAGAACAACATTCTGGAAACACCATATATTTT. The chain links TRBV14 to TRBJ1-3, with unresolved D. Between the trimmed V and J ends, which lost 0 bases and 1 base, there was a span of 7 bases. The CDR3 is 15 amino acids. Germline values: CDR1 SGHDN, CDR2 FVKESK.

The chain recombines TRBV5-1 with TRBJ2-3; 13 bases are a match to TRBD2. This CDR3 spans 17 amino acids. The trim removed 4 bases at V and 1 base at J, leaving 6 bases unmatched. Germline V CDR1 and CDR2: SGHRS, YFSETQ. Here the CDR3 DNA reads TGCGCCAGCAGCCTGGGGACTAGCGGGGACCGCACAGATACGCAGTATTTT. Its protein product is CASSLGTSGDRTDTQYF. Full variable domain (rest looked up from reference TRBV5-1 and TRBJ2-3): KAGVTQTPRYLIKTRGQQVTLSCSPISGHRSVSWYQQTPGQGLQFLFEYFSETQRNKGNFPGRFSGRQFSNSRSEMNVSTLELGDSALYLCASSLGTSGDRTDTQYFGPGTRLTVL.

There are a few counts of this clonotype. The rearrangement links TRBV7-9 to TRBJ1-3; 8 nucleotides align to TRBD1. The ends lost 4 bases at V and 1 base at J; junction bases unmatched: 12. In germline, CDR1 is SEHNR, CDR2 FQNEAQ (reference sequence). This CDR3 comprises 18 residues. The CDR3 is CASSYLLGQGLSGNTIYF. DNA of the CDR3: TGTGCCAGCAGCTACCTACTCGGACAGGGACTGTCTGGAAACACCATATATTTT. Full variable domain (rest looked up from reference TRBV7-9 and TRBJ1-3): DTGVSQNPRHKITKRGQNVTFRCDPISEHNRLYWYRQTLGQGPEFLTYFQNEAQLEKSRLLSDRFSAERPKGSFSTLEIQRTEQGDSAMYLCASSYLLGQGLSGNTIYFGEGSWLTVV.

This clonotype turned up a few times. The chain uses TRBV4-1 and TRBJ2-1; maybe TRBD2 (6 bases). Germline-derived CDR1 and CDR2 are MGHRA and YSYEKL. This CDR3 has 14 amino acids. The germline V and J ends were trimmed by 3 bases and 6 bases, with 12 bases remaining between them. DNA for the CDR3: TGCGCCAGCAGCCACGGGGGTTCTTCCAATGAGCAGTTCTTC. Residues: CASSHGGSSNEQFF.

This clonotype was observed many times. This sequence joins TRBV24-1 and TRBJ2-3; D is unclear. The V end was cut by 4 bases, the J end by 7 bases, with 14 bases between. The CDR3 runs 14 residues. Germline loops: CDR1 KGHDR, CDR2 SFDVKD. CDR3 nucleotides: TGTGCCACCAGTGAGGGCGGTGGGGTGTATACGCAGTATTTT. As protein: CATSEGGGVYTQYF.